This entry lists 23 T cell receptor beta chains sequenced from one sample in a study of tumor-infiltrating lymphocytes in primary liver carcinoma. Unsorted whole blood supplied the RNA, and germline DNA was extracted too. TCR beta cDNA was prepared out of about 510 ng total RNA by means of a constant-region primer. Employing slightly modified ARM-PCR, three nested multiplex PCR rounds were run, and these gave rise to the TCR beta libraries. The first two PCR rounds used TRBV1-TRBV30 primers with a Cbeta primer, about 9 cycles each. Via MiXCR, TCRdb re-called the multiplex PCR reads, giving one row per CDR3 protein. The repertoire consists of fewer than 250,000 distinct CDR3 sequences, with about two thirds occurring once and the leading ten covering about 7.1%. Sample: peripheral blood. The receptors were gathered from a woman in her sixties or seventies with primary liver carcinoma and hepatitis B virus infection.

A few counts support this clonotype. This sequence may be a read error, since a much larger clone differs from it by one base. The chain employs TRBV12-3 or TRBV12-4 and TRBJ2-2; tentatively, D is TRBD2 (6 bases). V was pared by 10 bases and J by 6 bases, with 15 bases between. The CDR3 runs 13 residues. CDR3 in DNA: TGTGCCACCTGGCTAGCGATCGCCGGGGAGCTGTTTTTT. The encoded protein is CATWLAIAGELFF.

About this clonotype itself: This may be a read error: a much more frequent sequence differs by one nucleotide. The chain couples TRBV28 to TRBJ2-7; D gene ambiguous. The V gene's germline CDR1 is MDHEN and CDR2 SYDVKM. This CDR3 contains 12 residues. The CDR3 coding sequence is TGTGCCAGCCTAGGCAGCTCCTACGAGAAGTACTTC. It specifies CASLGSSYEKYF.

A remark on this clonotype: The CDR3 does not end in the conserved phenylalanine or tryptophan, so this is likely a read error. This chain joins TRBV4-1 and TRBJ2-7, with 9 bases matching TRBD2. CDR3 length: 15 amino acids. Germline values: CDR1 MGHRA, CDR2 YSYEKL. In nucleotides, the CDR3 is TGCGCTAGCAGCCAAGATGTAGCGGGGGTCTACGAGCAGTACATC. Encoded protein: CASSQDVAGVYEQYI.

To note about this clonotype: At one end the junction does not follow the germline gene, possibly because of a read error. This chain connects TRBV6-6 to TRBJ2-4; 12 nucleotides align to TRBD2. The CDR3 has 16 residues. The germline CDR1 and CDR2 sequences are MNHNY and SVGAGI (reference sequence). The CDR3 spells CASKKGLAGTKNIQYF. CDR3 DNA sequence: TGTGCCAGCAAAAAAGGACTAGCGGGAACCAAAAACATTCAGTACTTT.

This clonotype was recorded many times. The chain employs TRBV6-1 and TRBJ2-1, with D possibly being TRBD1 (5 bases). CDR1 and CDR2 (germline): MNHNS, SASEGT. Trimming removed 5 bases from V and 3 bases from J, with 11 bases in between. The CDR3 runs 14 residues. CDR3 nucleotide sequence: TGTGCCAGCAGTAAAGACAGCCTCTACAATGAGCAGTTCTTC. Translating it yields CASSKDSLYNEQFF.

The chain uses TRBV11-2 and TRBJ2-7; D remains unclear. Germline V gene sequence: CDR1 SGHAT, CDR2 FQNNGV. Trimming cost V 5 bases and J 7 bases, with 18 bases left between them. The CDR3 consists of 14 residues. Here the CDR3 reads CASSTIRAKGEQYF. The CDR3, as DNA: TGTGCCAGCAGCACGATCCGGGCCAAAGGGGAGCAGTACTTC.

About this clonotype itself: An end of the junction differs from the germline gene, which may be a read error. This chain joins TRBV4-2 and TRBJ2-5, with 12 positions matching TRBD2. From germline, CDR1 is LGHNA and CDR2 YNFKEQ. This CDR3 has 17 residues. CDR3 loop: CASSQDVTSGSGETQYF. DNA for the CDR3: TGTGCCAGTAGCCAAGATGTGACTAGCGGGAGTGGGGAGACCCAGTACTTC.

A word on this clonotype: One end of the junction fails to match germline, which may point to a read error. CDR3 sequence (DNA): TGTGCCAGCAGTCGTGGACAGGGGGCGTCCAATGAGCACTTCTTC. It specifies CASSRGQGASNEHFF. This chain uses TRBV12-3 or TRBV12-4 with TRBJ2-1; 11 bases are shared with TRBD1. This CDR3 is 15 amino acids long.

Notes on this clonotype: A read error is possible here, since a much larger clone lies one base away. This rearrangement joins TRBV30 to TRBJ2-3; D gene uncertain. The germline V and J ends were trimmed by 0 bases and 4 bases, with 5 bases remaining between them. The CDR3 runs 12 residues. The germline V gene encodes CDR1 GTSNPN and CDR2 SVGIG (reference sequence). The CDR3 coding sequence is TGTGCCTGGAGTGTACGGCCAGATACGCAGTATTTT. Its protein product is CAWSVRPDTQYF.

Written as DNA, the CDR3 is TGTGCCAGCAAAGCAGGGGGCTCGTACAATGAGCAGTTCTTC. Protein product: CASKAGGSYNEQFF. The chain employs TRBV2 and TRBJ2-1, with 8 positions matching TRBD1. The germline V gene encodes CDR1 SNHLY and CDR2 FYNNEI. V shed 7 bases, J shed 4 bases, and the junction held 6 bases outside the gene matches. The CDR3 consists of 14 residues.

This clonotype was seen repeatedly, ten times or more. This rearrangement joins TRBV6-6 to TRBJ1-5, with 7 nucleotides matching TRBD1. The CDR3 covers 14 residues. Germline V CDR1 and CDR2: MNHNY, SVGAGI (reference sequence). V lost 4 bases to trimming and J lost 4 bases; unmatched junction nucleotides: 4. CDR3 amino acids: CASSSTTGNQPQHF. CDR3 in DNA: TGTGCCAGCAGTTCGACGACAGGGAATCAGCCCCAGCATTTT.

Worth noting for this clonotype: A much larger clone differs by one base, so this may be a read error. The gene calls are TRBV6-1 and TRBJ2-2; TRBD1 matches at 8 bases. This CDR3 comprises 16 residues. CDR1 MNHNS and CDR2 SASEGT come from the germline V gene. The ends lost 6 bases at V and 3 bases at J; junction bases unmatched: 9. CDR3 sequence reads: CASRNQGALDTGELFF. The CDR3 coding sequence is TGTGCCAGCAGGAATCAGGGGGCGTTGGACACCGGGGAGCTGTTTTTT.

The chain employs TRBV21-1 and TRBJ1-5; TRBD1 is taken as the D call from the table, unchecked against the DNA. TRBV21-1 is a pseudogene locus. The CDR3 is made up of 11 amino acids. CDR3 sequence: CASGGAQPQHF. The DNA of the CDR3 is TGTGCCAGCGGGGGGGCCCAGCCCCAGCATTTT.

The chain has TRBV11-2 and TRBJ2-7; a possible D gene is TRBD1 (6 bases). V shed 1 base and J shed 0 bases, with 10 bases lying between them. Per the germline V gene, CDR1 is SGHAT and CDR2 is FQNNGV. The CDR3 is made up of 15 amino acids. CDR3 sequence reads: CASSLVPTGSYEQYF. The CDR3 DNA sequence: TGTGCCAGCAGCTTAGTCCCGACAGGCTCCTACGAGCAGTACTTC.

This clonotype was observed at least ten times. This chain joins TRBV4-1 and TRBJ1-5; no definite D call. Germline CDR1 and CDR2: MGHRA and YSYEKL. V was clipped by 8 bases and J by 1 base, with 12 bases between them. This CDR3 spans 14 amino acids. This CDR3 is CASDEGVSNQPQHF. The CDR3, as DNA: TGCGCCAGCGACGAGGGAGTAAGCAATCAGCCCCAGCATTTT.

CDR3 protein: CASSPNHGGGTDTQYF. The DNA for the CDR3 is TGTGCCAGCAGCCCGAATCACGGCGGAGGAACAGATACGCAGTATTTT. The chain has TRBV5-4 and TRBJ2-3; D is perhaps TRBD2 (5 bases). Germline CDR1 SGHNT, CDR2 YYREEE (reference sequence). V was cut by 4 bases and J by 3 bases, with 18 bases left in between. This CDR3 has 16 residues.

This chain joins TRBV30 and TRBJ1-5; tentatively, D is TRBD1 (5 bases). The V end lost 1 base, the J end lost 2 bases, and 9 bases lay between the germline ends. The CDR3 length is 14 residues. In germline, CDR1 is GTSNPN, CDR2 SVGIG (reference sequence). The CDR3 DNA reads TGTGCCTGGAGTGGGGGACTGGGCAATCAGCCCCAGCATTTT. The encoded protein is CAWSGGLGNQPQHF.

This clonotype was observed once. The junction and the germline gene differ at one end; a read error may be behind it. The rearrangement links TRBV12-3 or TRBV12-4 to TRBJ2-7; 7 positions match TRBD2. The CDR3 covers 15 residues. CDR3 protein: CASSLTALAHYEQCF. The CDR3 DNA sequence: TGTGCCAGCAGTTTAACCGCACTAGCGCACTACGAGCAGTGCTTC.

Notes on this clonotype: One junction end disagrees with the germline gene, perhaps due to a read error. CDR3 bases: TGTGCGAGCAGCCTGTATTTAGCGGGAGGGGGGAATGAGCAGATCTTC. It specifies CASSLYLAGGGNEQIF. This chain connects TRBV11-2 to TRBJ2-1, with 11 bases identical to TRBD2. The CDR3 sequence is 16 residues long. Germline loops: CDR1 SGHAT, CDR2 FQNNGV.

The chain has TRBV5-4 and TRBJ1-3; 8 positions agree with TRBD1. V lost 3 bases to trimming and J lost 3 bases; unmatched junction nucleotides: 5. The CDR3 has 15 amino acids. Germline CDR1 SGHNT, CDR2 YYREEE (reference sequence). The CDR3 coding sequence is TGTGCCAGCAGCTCCCGGGACAGGTATGGAAACACCATATATTTT. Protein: CASSSRDRYGNTIYF.

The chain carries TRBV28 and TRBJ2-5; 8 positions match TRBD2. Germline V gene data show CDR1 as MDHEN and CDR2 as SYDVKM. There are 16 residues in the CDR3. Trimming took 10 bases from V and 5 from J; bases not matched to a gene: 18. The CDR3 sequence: CATSWASGSSVETQYF. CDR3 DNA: TGTGCCACCTCTTGGGCTAGCGGGTCGTCAGTGGAGACCCAGTACTTC.

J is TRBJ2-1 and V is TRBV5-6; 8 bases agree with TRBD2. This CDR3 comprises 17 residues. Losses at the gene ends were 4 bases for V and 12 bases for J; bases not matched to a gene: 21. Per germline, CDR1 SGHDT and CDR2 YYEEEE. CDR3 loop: CASSPRGGASVLNRQFF. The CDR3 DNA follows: TGTGCCAGCAGCCCCCGGGGGGGGGCATCCGTTCTCAATAGGCAGTTCTTC.

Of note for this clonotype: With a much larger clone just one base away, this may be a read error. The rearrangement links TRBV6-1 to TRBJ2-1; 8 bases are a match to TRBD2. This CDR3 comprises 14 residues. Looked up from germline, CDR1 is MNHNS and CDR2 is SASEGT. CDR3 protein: CTSTEDGGRYEQFF. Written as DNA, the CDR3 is TGTACCAGCACCGAAGACGGCGGGAGGTATGAGCAGTTCTTC.